This T cell receptor (beta chain) comes out of a study of blood T cell repertoires in COVID-19. The overall study: Sources were T cells, B-cell-depleted T cells, or PBMCs; the material itself was cDNA or gDNA.

This CDR3 is built from 14 residues. Per the germline V gene, CDR1 is GTSNPN and CDR2 is SVGIG (reference sequence). V gave up 5 bases and J gave up 7 bases; unmatched junction bases: 10. TCRdb's table, derived via immunoSEQ multiplex PCR, lists solely in-frame clones and lacks some. The sample shows around 28,000 clones, approximately 83% of them seen only once. Seattle's cohort entered during active infection and was followed longitudinally. Sequencing was done on a sample of peripheral blood. The chain joins TRBV30 to TRBJ1-4, with 7 bases that match TRBD1. The source is a woman aged 80 or over with COVID-19, enrolled during active disease. CDR3 in amino acids: CAWGTTGSGEKLFF. CDR3 coding DNA: TGTGCCTGGGGGACGACAGGGTCGGGTGAAAAACTGTTTTTT.